This TCR beta chain was recovered during a study of response to subunit inactivated influenza vaccine. Trimming took off 2 bases at V and 4 bases at J, with 8 bases between the two ends. CDR1 is GTSNPN and CDR2 is SVGIG in the germline V gene (reference sequence). The CDR3 consists of 13 residues. TCRdb redid the calling of the RT-PCR reads with MiXCR, one entry per CDR3 protein. The repertoire holds 800,000 to 1,000,000 distinct CDR3 sequences, with over 20% as singletons. This TCR came from a man aged 50 to 59 who received an inactivated influenza vaccine. Here the sequenced sample was PBMCs from blood, taken 5 days after vaccination. The chain uses TRBV30 and TRBJ2-2; D gene ambiguous. This CDR3 reads CAWSWWATGELFF. The CDR3 DNA reads TGTGCCTGGAGTTGGTGGGCCACCGGGGAGCTGTTTTTT.